This TCR beta chain was recorded in a study of chemoradiotherapy in HPV16-positive cancers. Germline V gene sequence: CDR1 MNHEY, CDR2 SMNVEV (reference sequence). The CDR3 covers 14 residues. Losses at the gene ends were 2 bases for V and 7 bases for J; bases not matched to a gene: 6. Produced via immunoSEQ multiplex PCR; TCRdb's table is partial and in-frame only. The profile shows 7,500 or so clones, 71% of them singletons. The chain is built from TRBV27 and TRBJ1-2, with 8 positions matching TRBD1. The material was tumor tissue, obtained from a patient who underwent chemoradiotherapy. The clonotype was recovered from a human donor with HPV-associated anogenital cancer. CDR3 loop: CASSLDPGGSGYTF. For the CDR3, the DNA is TGTGCCAGCAGTTTAGATCCAGGGGGCAGTGGCTACACCTTC.